This is a list of T cell receptor beta chains from one sample in a study of a mutant IDH1 vaccine in newly diagnosed glioma. For these TCRs, the target antigens are not known. Assay: immunoSEQ multiplex PCR; the TCRdb copy retains only in-frame clones and omits some. The top ten hold about 1.3% of the sample, which has around 54,000 clones, 87% seen once. Sequencing used PBMCs, obtained from a glioma patient whose treatment included an IDH1 peptide vaccine. The origin of the receptors is a man aged 35 to 55 with glioma. The CDR3 runs from the conserved cysteine through the conserved F or W. The D gene is left open where the match is weak. Size values are once, few and many counts, or a class for expanded clones, and some rows have none.

d_gene,abundance,v_gene,j_gene,CDR3aa,CDR3nt
TRBD2,once,TRBV2,TRBJ2-7,CASSETSASYEQYF,TGTGCCAGCAGTGAGACTAGCGCGTCCTACGAGCAGTACTTC
-,-,TRBV7-8,TRBJ1-2,CASSLQGGDGYTF,TGTGCCAGCAGCTTACAGGGAGGAGATGGCTACACCTTC
-,once,TRBV9,TRBJ2-7,CASSVDSISEQYF,TGTGCCAGCAGCGTTGACAGCATTTCCGAGCAGTACTTC
TRBD1,-,TRBV28,TRBJ2-7,CASSQGQGAYEQYF,TGTGCCAGCAGCCAGGGACAGGGGGCTTACGAGCAGTACTTC
-,once,TRBV6-1,TRBJ1-3,CASSEAQGLLSGNTIYF,TGTGCCAGCAGTGAAGCGCAGGGACTGCTCTCTGGAAACACCATATATTTT
-,few,TRBV18,TRBJ2-7,CASSTGQSYEQYF,TGTGCCAGCTCAACAGGACAGTCCTACGAGCAGTACTTC
-,-,TRBV6-4,TRBJ2-3,CASSEAGGGAADTQYF,TGTGCCAGCAGTGAAGCGGGCGGTGGGGCAGCAGATACGCAGTATTTT
-,few,TRBV7-2,TRBJ2-1,CASSRVGTSLNEQFF,TGTGCCAGCAGCAGAGTGGGGACATCGCTCAATGAGCAGTTCTTC
-,-,TRBV4-2,TRBJ2-2,CASSEGTSLYTGELFF,TGTGCCAGCAGCGAAGGCACTAGCCTCTACACCGGGGAGCTGTTTTTT
TRBD1,-,TRBV12-5,TRBJ2-7,CASGLPRTGGGEQYF,TGTGCTAGTGGTTTACCCAGGACAGGGGGGGGCGAGCAGTACTTC
-,-,TRBV4-1,TRBJ2-1,CASSPTTAYMIDEQFF,TGCGCCAGCAGCCCCACTACAGCCTACATGATCGATGAGCAGTTCTTC
-,-,TRBV6-6,TRBJ1-1,CASSYSWAGSSEAFF,TGTGCCAGCAGTTACTCGTGGGCAGGGTCGTCTGAAGCTTTCTTT
-,-,TRBV27,TRBJ2-2,CASRALSDLATGELFF,TGTGCCAGCAGAGCTCTTAGCGATCTGGCCACCGGGGAGCTGTTTTTT
-,-,TRBV9,TRBJ2-1,CASSVESRARDEQFF,TGTGCCAGCAGCGTAGAGTCGAGGGCTAGGGATGAGCAGTTCTTC
TRBD2,-,TRBV7-3,TRBJ2-1,CASSLNGGNEQFF,TGTGCCAGCAGCTTAAACGGGGGGAATGAGCAGTTCTTC
TRBD2,-,TRBV9,TRBJ2-1,CASSVGGGYNEQFF,TGTGCCAGCAGCGTAGGGGGAGGGTACAATGAGCAGTTCTTC
-,-,TRBV5-1,TRBJ2-7,CASSLGQHQTYEQYF,TGCGCCAGCAGCTTGGGACAGCACCAAACCTACGAGCAGTACTTC
-,-,TRBV5-4,TRBJ1-1,CASSLIQGLNTEAFF,TGTGCCAGCAGCTTGATACAGGGATTGAACACTGAAGCTTTCTTT
-,-,TRBV7-3,TRBJ1-4,CASSLTNTGNEKLFF,TGTGCCAGCAGCTTAACGAATACAGGAAATGAAAAACTGTTTTTT
-,-,TRBV6-4,TRBJ2-3,CASSVGAGTDTQYF,TGTGCCAGCAGTGTGGGGGCTGGCACAGATACGCAGTATTTT
TRBD1,-,TRBV9,TRBJ2-4,CASTPRTGENIQYF,TGTGCCAGCACCCCCCGGACAGGAGAAAACATTCAGTACTTC
-,-,TRBV14,TRBJ1-2,CASSPTGGGSYGYTF,TGTGCCAGCAGCCCGACCGGCGGGGGCAGCTATGGCTACACCTTC
TRBD2,few,TRBV4-1,TRBJ2-4,CASSHGGLAGVGFQYF,TGCGCCAGCAGCCACGGGGGACTAGCGGGAGTGGGTTTTCAGTACTTC
-,-,TRBV2,TRBJ1-1,CASSEGGAGSEAFF,TGTGCCAGCAGTGAAGGAGGGGCAGGGTCTGAAGCTTTCTTT
-,-,TRBV18,TRBJ1-2,CASSPTQTGAPLRGYTF,TGTGCCAGCTCACCCACCCAAACGGGGGCTCCCCTCCGGGGCTACACCTTC
-,-,TRBV25-1,TRBJ2-1,CASSEWGNEQFF,TGTGCCAGCAGTGAATGGGGCAATGAGCAGTTCTTC
-,-,TRBV5-1,TRBJ1-1,CASSLVGGRADTEAFF,TGCGCCAGCAGCTTGGTAGGCGGCAGGGCAGACACTGAAGCTTTCTTT
TRBD2,-,TRBV29-1,TRBJ2-1,CSAKKREARNEQFF,TGCAGCGCGAAAAAGCGGGAGGCCCGCAATGAGCAGTTCTTC
TRBD1,-,TRBV7-9,TRBJ2-5,CASSPPGDRRQETQYF,TGTGCCAGCAGCCCTCCGGGGGACAGGCGGCAAGAGACCCAGTACTTC
-,-,TRBV28,TRBJ1-5,CASSLRGVSNQPQHF,TGTGCCAGCAGTTTAAGGGGGGTGAGCAATCAGCCCCAGCATTTT
-,-,TRBV4-2,TRBJ1-4,CASSQDAQRREKLFF,TGTGCCAGCAGCCAAGATGCCCAGAGAAGGGAAAAACTGTTTTTT
-,-,TRBV5-1,TRBJ1-4,CASSRQAATNEKLFF,TGCGCCAGCAGCCGACAGGCTGCAACTAATGAAAAACTGTTTTTT
-,few,TRBV5-1,TRBJ1-2,CASNLDPIRTELSYGYTF,TGCGCCAGCAACCTAGATCCAATCCGGACAGAGCTGTCCTATGGCTACACCTTC
TRBD2,-,TRBV6-1,TRBJ2-4,CASIAGVTKNIQYF,TGTGCCAGCATCGCGGGGGTTACCAAAAACATTCAGTACTTC
-,-,TRBV19,TRBJ1-3,CASRYGGNTIYF,TGTGCCAGTAGATACGGTGGAAACACCATATATTTT
-,few,TRBV5-6,TRBJ2-2,CASSSTRELFF,TGTGCCAGCAGCTCGACCCGGGAGCTGTTTTTT
-,few,TRBV10-1,TRBJ2-3,CASSPQGTDATDTQYF,TGCGCCAGCAGCCCCCAGGGAACAGATGCCACAGATACGCAGTATTTT
-,few,TRBV6-1,TRBJ2-7,CASSELPGVGEQYF,TGTGCCAGCAGTGAACTGCCAGGGGTTGGCGAGCAGTACTTC
-,-,TRBV2,TRBJ1-3,CASSEAPSYSGNTIYF,TGTGCCAGCAGTGAAGCCCCTAGCTACTCTGGAAACACCATATATTTT
-,-,TRBV7-6,TRBJ2-5,CASSLDPETQYF,TGTGCCAGCAGCTTAGATCCGGAGACCCAGTACTTC
-,-,TRBV7-9,TRBJ1-4,CASSLGYTATNEKLFF,TGTGCCAGCAGCTTGGGATATACTGCAACTAATGAAAAACTGTTTTTT
-,-,TRBV28,TRBJ2-5,CASSLWLQETQYF,TGTGCCAGCAGTTTATGGCTGCAAGAGACCCAGTACTTC
-,-,TRBV2,TRBJ2-2,CASRAEYTGELFF,TGTGCCAGCCGGGCGGAGTACACCGGGGAGCTGTTTTTT
-,-,TRBV5-1,TRBJ2-2,CASSLAFGLTTGELFF,TGCGCCAGCAGCTTGGCCTTCGGACTTACCACCGGGGAGCTGTTTTTT
-,-,TRBV7-9,TRBJ1-2,CASSLTDLYGYTF,TGTGCCAGCAGCTTAACAGACCTCTATGGCTACACCTTC
TRBD1,-,TRBV27,TRBJ2-7,CASRKTGQGTGEQYF,TGTGCCAGCAGGAAAACCGGACAGGGGACGGGCGAGCAGTACTTC
TRBD1,-,TRBV7-8,TRBJ2-2,CASRDGQGARLTGELFF,TGTGCCAGCAGGGACGGCCAGGGGGCGCGTCTCACCGGGGAGCTGTTTTTT
TRBD1,-,TRBV7-2,TRBJ2-7,CASSLAAGQGRLGFYEQYF,TGTGCCAGCAGCTTGGCAGCGGGACAGGGAAGATTAGGCTTCTACGAGCAGTACTTC
-,-,TRBV29-1,TRBJ2-7,CSVEISPGAYEQYF,TGCAGCGTTGAGATCTCCCCCGGGGCCTACGAGCAGTACTTC
-,medium-sized,TRBV29-1,TRBJ1-5,CSVADLHQPQHF,TGCAGCGTTGCGGACCTCCATCAGCCCCAGCATTTT
-,few,TRBV5-4,TRBJ2-7,CASSPRAGSSYEQYF,TGTGCCAGCAGCCCGAGGGCAGGGAGCTCCTACGAGCAGTACTTC
-,-,TRBV7-9,TRBJ2-5,CATEPRGRAAETQYF,TGTGCCACCGAACCTAGGGGGAGGGCCGCCGAGACCCAGTACTTC
-,-,TRBV6-4,TRBJ1-1,CASSRQVYTEAFF,TGTGCCAGCAGCCGACAGGTCTACACTGAAGCTTTCTTT